This T cell receptor beta chain was profiled in a study of CD8 T cells in seronegative destructive rheumatoid arthritis (dated by TCRdb to 2020 to 2021). A note on the overall study: Most of the eight CND-RA patients were receiving biological drugs at sampling. The seropositive RA, seronegative RA and healthy control comparison cohorts were obtained from an earlier published TCRbeta dataset rather than being newly sequenced. Researchers compared peripheral CD8+ TCRbeta repertoires from patients with CCP-negative destructive rheumatoid arthritis (CND-RA) against repertoires from newly diagnosed seropositive RA, seronegative RA and healthy controls.

Summary of the overall study and its limitations: After adjustment for age, less diverse and more clonal CD8+ TCRbeta repertoires appeared to be present in CND-RA patients than in other RA subtypes. The small size of the CND-RA cohort was acknowledged as a limitation of the study. No public clonotype enrichment survived Benjamini-Hochberg correction across the 117,399 clonotypes tested. More CMV-reactive and fewer influenza A-reactive CD8+ TCRbeta sequences were observed in CND-RA repertoires than in controls and other RA subtypes. The authors read the apparently distinct set of enriched public clonotypes carried by CND-RA patients as support for a separate disease subset. Because no diagnostic samples were available, the TCR repertoire differences may partly reflect poor disease control over the years rather than being present at onset.

The CDR3 starts with the cysteine, ends with the phenylalanine, and has 12 residues. Only the CDR3 DNA is retained, 36 bases long and in frame from the first base. Sequences SGHDT (CDR1) and YYEEEE (CDR2) are obtained from the germline V gene. The germline ends are 7 bases apart after V is trimmed by 0 bases and J by 8 bases. TCRbeta sequencing used genomic DNA from CD8+ cells, following the manufacturer's instructions. A genomics technology centre in Finland performed the TCRbeta sequencing with the immunoSEQ assay. Processing in the source paper ran as follows. Clonotype tables from the immunoSEQ preprocessing pipeline were converted to VDJtools format, and non-productive clonotypes were removed. Samples below 10,000 reads were excluded and the rest subsampled to 10,000 reads; most of the eight CND-RA samples passed. Shannon-Wiener, Simpson and clonality indices were calculated with the VDJtools CalcDiversityStats function on data subsampled to 10,000 reads. To infer antigen specificity, non-singleton TCRbeta clonotypes were hard-matched against VDJdb, meaning no mismatches were allowed. CDR3 sequences that differed by a single amino acid (Hamming distance 1) were grouped into clusters that potentially share antigen targets. Public clonotypes were tested for group enrichment with one-sided Fisher's exact tests after resampling groups to six samples, repeated ten times. The table comes from immuneACCESS by way of TCRdb, which keeps in-frame sequences with V and J called. Part of the clones is missing from these tables; in studies checked, under half for an unresolved V gene and the rest for unknown reasons. The V and J calls and clone size come from that table; D and trimming were worked out from the DNA. This sample has 13,000 or so clones in its table, and 75% to 90% of those were observed once. The ten largest clones represent approximately 26% of the sample.

Points on this clone: It has no known antigen specificity. Base qualities are not recorded, but no much larger clone differs from it by a single base.

CND-RA patients tested negative on the clinical CCP2 antibody test, and even with active therapy their joint destruction kept progressing. Every CND-RA patient had failed conventional anti-rheumatic therapy and showed typical joint destruction in the wrists and ankles. CND-RA patients were sampled after long disease histories, spanning decades in several cases, rather than at diagnosis. Around 45 millilitres of EDTA-anticoagulated peripheral blood were drawn from each patient. Density gradient separation with Ficoll-Paque PLUS was used to isolate peripheral blood mononuclear cells. Using AutoMACS magnetic bead positive selection, CD8+ cells were isolated from either fresh or cryopreserved PBMCs, and flow cytometry was used to check purity. Nucleospin Tissue or Tissue XS kits were used to extract genomic DNA, which was then quantified on a Qubit 2.0 fluorometer.

Input material: CD8+ T cells from blood. This sequence uses TRBV5-6 and TRBJ2-3, with the D gene not clear enough to name. The clonotype originates from a woman between 30 and 50 years old with seronegative destructive rheumatoid arthritis. The nucleotide sequence is given as TGTGCCAGCAGCTTGGGTTTCGTTACGCAGTATTTT. The translation is CASSLGFVTQYF.